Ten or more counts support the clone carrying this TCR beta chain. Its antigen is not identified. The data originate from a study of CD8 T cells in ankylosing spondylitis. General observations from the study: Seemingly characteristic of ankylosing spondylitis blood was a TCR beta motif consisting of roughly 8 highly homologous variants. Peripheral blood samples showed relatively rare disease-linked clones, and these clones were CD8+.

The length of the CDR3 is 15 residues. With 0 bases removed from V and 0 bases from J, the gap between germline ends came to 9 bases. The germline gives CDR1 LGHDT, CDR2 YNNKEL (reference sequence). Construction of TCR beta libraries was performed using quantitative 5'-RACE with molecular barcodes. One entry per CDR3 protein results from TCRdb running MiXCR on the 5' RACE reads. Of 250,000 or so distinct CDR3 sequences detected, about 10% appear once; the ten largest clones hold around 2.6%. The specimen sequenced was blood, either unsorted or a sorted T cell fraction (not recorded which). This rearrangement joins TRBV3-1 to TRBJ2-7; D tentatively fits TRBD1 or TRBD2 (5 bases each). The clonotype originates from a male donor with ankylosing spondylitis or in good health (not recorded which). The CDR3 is CASSQESGASYEQYF. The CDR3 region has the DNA TGTGCCAGCAGCCAAGAGTCCGGGGCCTCCTACGAGCAGTACTTC.